The source of this T cell receptor beta chain is a study of identical twins. Study-wide results and caveats: In zero-insertion analyses, partial confounding could arise from invariant MAIT and iNKT cells. Twin-shared out-of-frame alpha sequences showed excess low generation probability.

TCRdb re-analysed the 5' RACE reads in MiXCR, keeping a single row per CDR3 protein. The sample has some 1,600,000 distinct CDR3 sequences; more than 30% are singletons. Only healthy Caucasians were included as donors. In regard to this clonotype: Its specificity is not known. A read error may produce the germline difference seen at one junction end.

The CDR3 totals 16 residues. Germline V gene lookup returns CDR1 DFQATT and CDR2 SNEGSKA (reference sequence). Sequencing was performed on cord blood. V usage is TRBV20-1 and J usage is TRBJ2-1, with D perhaps matching TRBD2 (6 bases). This TCR came from a newborn girl in good health. The chain's CDR3 is CSASLSGTAATNGQFF. CDR3 DNA sequence: TGCAGTGCTAGCCTCTCCGGGACTGCCGCCACCAATGGGCAGTTCTTC.